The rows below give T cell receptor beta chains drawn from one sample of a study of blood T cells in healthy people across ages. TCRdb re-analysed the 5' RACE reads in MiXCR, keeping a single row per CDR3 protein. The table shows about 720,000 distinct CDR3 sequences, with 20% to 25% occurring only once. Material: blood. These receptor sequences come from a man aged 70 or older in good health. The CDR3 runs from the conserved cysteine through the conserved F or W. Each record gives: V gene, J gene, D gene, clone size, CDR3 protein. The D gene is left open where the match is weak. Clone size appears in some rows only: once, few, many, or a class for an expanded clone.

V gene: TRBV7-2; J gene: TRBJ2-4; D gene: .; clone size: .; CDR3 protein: CASSLESGVAKNIQYF
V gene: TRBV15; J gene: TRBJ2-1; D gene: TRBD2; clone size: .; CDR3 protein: CATSLGLAFAGGLDEQFF
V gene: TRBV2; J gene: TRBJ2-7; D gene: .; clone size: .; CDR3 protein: CASSEARGGEQYF
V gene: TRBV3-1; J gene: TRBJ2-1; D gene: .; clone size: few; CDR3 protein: CASSLLFSGPYNEQFF
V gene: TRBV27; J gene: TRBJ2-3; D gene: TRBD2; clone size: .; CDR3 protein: CASSYTAGGSTDTQYF
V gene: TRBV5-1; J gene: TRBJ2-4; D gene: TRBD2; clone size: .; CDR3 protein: CASSLAGPGGASDKAKNIQYF
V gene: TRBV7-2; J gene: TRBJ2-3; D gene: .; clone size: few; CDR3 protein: CASSLIWAISREEDTQYF
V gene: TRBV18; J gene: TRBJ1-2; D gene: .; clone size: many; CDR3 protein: CASSPPGDYGYTF
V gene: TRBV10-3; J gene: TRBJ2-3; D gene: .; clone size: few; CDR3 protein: CAISERVAAADTQYF
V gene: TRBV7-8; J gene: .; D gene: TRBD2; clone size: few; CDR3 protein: CASSLKRELVEQFF
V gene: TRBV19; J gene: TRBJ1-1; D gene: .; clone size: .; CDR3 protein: CASSGWTEGVTEAFF
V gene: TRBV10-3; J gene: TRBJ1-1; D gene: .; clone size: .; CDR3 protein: CAISGGGGTEAFF
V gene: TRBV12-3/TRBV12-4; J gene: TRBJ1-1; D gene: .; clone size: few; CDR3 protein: CASSPNPMNTEAFF
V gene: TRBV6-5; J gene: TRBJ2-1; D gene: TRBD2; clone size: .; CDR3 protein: CASSATSGRENEQFF